The TCR beta chain under discussion was sequenced for a study of cytomegalovirus exposure and HLA in healthy donors. Study conclusions and caveats: The authors listed around 150 TCR beta chains as cytomegalovirus-associated. In an earlier analysis, productive rearrangement rates for most beta V segments clustered near 87% or 30%. Later analysis found that TCR beta chains associated with HLA were more clonally expanded than other, equally common chains.

Worth noting for this clone: Its antigen is unknown.

The PCR made use of 60 Vbeta and 13 Jbeta primers. Authors' methods: Around 11 million of some 80 million unique TCR beta chains were shared, per a later count. Clones were read by immunoSEQ multiplex PCR, and TCRdb kept only the in-frame ones, dropping some. V and J calls and clone size are those listed in that table; D and trimming were worked out from the DNA. The data show over 75,000 clones, and the top ten clones hold less than 0.6%. CDR3 size: 16 residues. J gave up 2 bases and V 8 bases, and 8 bases lay outside the gene matches. CDR1 is SNHLY and CDR2 is FYNNEI in the germline V gene. The clonotype comes from a man in his fifties or sixties in good health and CMV-seronegative. The chain has TRBV2 and TRBJ2-3; 12 positions match TRBD2. The sample comprised PBMCs. The CDR3 region has the DNA TGTGCCAGCGACCTCGGACTAGCGGGGAACACAGATACGCAGTATTTT. It yields the protein CASDLGLAGNTDTQYF.